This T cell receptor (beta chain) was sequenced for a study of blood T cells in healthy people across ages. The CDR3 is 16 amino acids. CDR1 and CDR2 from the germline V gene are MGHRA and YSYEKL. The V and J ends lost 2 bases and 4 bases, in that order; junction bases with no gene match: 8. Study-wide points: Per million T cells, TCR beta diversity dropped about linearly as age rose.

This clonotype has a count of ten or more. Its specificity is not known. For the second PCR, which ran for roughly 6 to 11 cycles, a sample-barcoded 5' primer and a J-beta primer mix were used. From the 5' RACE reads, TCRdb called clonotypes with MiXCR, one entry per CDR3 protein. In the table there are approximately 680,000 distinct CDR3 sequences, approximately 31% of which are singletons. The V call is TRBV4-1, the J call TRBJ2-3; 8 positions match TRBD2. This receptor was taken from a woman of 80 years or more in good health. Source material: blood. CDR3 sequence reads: CASSQTRSGGPDTQYF. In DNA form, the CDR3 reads TGCGCCAGCAGCCAAACGCGGAGCGGGGGACCAGATACGCAGTATTTT.